Listed here are 26 T cell receptor beta chains from one sample, sequenced in a study of blood T cell repertoires in COVID-19. The data were produced by immunoSEQ multiplex PCR, yet TCRdb's version contains in-frame clones alone and is incomplete. The sample includes 110,000 or so clones, 80% to 90% of them seen just once. Sequencing was done on a sample of peripheral blood. The receptors were sampled from a woman aged 50 to 65 with acute or convalescent COVID-19.

The chain recombines TRBV20-1 with TRBJ1-2, with D unresolved. Per germline, CDR1 DFQATT and CDR2 SNEGSKA (reference sequence). The V end was cut by 3 bases, the J end by 1 base, with 9 bases between. The CDR3 totals 13 residues. The CDR3 loop is CSASTGFNYGYTF. The CDR3 DNA sequence: TGCAGTGCTAGTACGGGTTTTAACTATGGCTACACCTTC.

The chain employs TRBV7-9 and TRBJ2-1; 9 bases are a match to TRBD2. Germline V gene data show CDR1 as SEHNR and CDR2 as FQNEAQ (reference sequence). The CDR3 runs 15 residues. V shed 4 bases and J 3 bases; nucleotides not matched to a gene: 4. The CDR3: CASSWLAGIYNEQFF. CDR3 nucleotides: TGTGCCAGCAGCTGGCTAGCGGGGATCTACAATGAGCAGTTCTTC.

The chain uses TRBV27 and TRBJ2-7; D possibly corresponds to TRBD1 (5 bases). The germline V and J ends were trimmed by 2 bases and 3 bases, with 11 bases remaining between them. The CDR3 length is 14 residues. Germline V gene lookup returns CDR1 MNHEY and CDR2 SMNVEV (reference sequence). CDR3 sequence (DNA): TGTGCCAGCAGTTTAGAGAACAGGTGCTACGAGCAGTACTTC. Its protein is CASSLENRCYEQYF.

The rearrangement joins TRBV20-1 to TRBJ2-5, with TRBD1 matching over 7 bases. This CDR3 is 13 amino acids long. CDR1 DFQATT and CDR2 SNEGSKA come from the germline V gene (reference sequence). Trimming took 3 bases from V and 2 from J; bases not matched to a gene: 3. This CDR3 is CSASRTGQETQYF. DNA for the CDR3: TGCAGTGCTAGTAGGACAGGACAAGAGACCCAGTACTTC.

This clone has only one observation. The V call is TRBV7-6, the J call TRBJ2-1, with 9 bases matching TRBD2. The CDR3 loop spans 15 amino acids. The V gene end was trimmed by 5 bases and the J gene end by 9 bases; junction bases not matched to a gene: 11. Germline CDR1 SGHVS, CDR2 FNYEAQ. CDR3 nucleotide sequence: TGTGCCAGCAGCCCCCGGGTAGCGGGGGTAGCTGAGCAGTTCTTC. Translated, it gives CASSPRVAGVAEQFF. The full variable domain, in which reference TRBV7-6 and TRBJ2-1 provide the parts outside the CDR3, is GAGVSQSPRYKVTKRGQDVALRCDPISGHVSLYWYRQALGQGPEFLTYFNYEAQQDKSGLPNDRFSAERPEGSISTLTIQRTEQRDSAMYRCASSPRVAGVAEQFFGPGTRLTVL.

This clone occurred once. The chain employs TRBV5-5 and TRBJ2-5; D is perhaps TRBD2 (5 bases). CDR1 and CDR2 from the germline V gene are SGHKS and YYEKEE (reference sequence). CDR3 length: 14 residues. Trimming left V 0 bases short and J 0 bases short, with 6 bases between. The CDR3 spells CASSLGGHQETQYF. CDR3 DNA: TGTGCCAGCAGCTTGGGAGGGCACCAAGAGACCCAGTACTTC.

The chain carries TRBV9 and TRBJ2-3, with 8 bases aligning to TRBD2. The CDR3 has 15 amino acids. The V segment lost 1 base and the J segment 3 bases; nucleotides outside the gene matches: 4. Germline V CDR1 and CDR2: SGDLS, YYNGEE. Here the CDR3 reads CASSVLAGTTDTQYF. The CDR3 region has the DNA TGTGCCAGCAGCGTATTAGCGGGGACGACAGATACGCAGTATTTT.

J is TRBJ2-7 and V is TRBV18, with D possibly being TRBD1 (6 bases). Germline loops: CDR1 KGHSH, CDR2 LQKENI. V lost 6 bases, J lost 4 bases, and 13 bases lay in between. This CDR3 region has 13 residues. The CDR3 nucleotides are TGTGCCAGCTCCCCGGGACAAATATACGAGCAGTACTTC. Protein product: CASSPGQIYEQYF.

V is TRBV28 and J is TRBJ1-5; 10 bases agree with TRBD1. V gave up 5 bases and J gave up 3 bases; unmatched junction bases: 4. The CDR3 spans 15 residues. From germline, CDR1 is MDHEN and CDR2 SYDVKM. CDR3 amino acids: CASSPDRGDNQPQHF. The CDR3 nucleotides are TGTGCCAGCAGTCCGGACAGGGGGGACAATCAGCCCCAGCATTTT. The variable domain in full, with the rest retrieved from reference TRBV28 and TRBJ1-5, is DVKVTQSSRYLVKRTGEKVFLECVQDMDHENMFWYRQDPGLGLRLIYFSYDVKMKEKGDIPEGYSVSREKKERFSLILESASTNQTSMYLCASSPDRGDNQPQHFGDGTRLSIL.

This clone was counted a few times. This chain joins TRBV29-1 and TRBJ1-1, with a weak D call TRBD1 (5 bases). The CDR3 is made up of 12 amino acids. Germline V gives CDR1 SQVTM, CDR2 ANQGSEA. Deletions cut 6 bases from V and 0 bases from J, with 8 bases between. CDR3: CSVGHMNTEAFF. CDR3 sequence (DNA): TGCAGCGTCGGACATATGAACACTGAAGCTTTCTTT. Based on the CDR3 plus reference TRBV29-1 and TRBJ1-1, the full variable domain is SAVISQKPSRDICQRGTSLTIQCQVDSQVTMMFWYRQQPGQSLTLIATANQGSEATYESGFVIDKFPISRPNLTFSTLTVSNMSPEDSSIYLCSVGHMNTEAFFGQGTRLTVV.

A few counts support this clone. The V gene is TRBV2, the J gene TRBJ1-5; a weak D match, TRBD1 (5 bases). The length of the CDR3 is 13 residues. Trimming removed 5 bases from V and 6 bases from J, with 11 bases in between. Looked up from germline, CDR1 is SNHLY and CDR2 is FYNNEI. CDR3: CASSTRGIQPQHF. For the CDR3, the DNA is TGTGCCAGCAGTACAAGGGGTATTCAGCCCCAGCATTTT.

V gene TRBV19 combines with J gene TRBJ2-5; D call uncertain. Trimming left V 2 bases short and J 2 bases short, with 6 bases between. This CDR3 comprises 13 residues. CDR1 is LNHDA and CDR2 is SQIVND in the germline V gene (reference sequence). CDR3 nucleotide sequence: TGTGCCAGTAGTATAATGACTCAAGAGACCCAGTACTTC. Amino acids: CASSIMTQETQYF. Based on the CDR3 plus reference TRBV19 and TRBJ2-5, the full variable domain is DGGITQSPKYLFRKEGQNVTLSCEQNLNHDAMYWYRQDPGQGLRLIYYSQIVNDFQKGDIAEGYSVSREKKESFPLTVTSAQKNPTAFYLCASSIMTQETQYFGPGTRLLVL.

The V and J genes are TRBV5-1 and TRBJ2-3, with 11 bases that match TRBD1. Germline CDR1 and CDR2: SGHRS and YFSETQ. This CDR3 is built from 13 residues. Trimming took 7 bases from V and 6 from J; bases not matched to a gene: 4. The DNA for the CDR3 is TGCGCCAGCCTCCGGGACAGGGGGGATACGCAGTATTTT. This sequence encodes CASLRDRGDTQYF.

The chain recombines TRBV4-1 with TRBJ2-7; 9 bases fit TRBD2. The CDR3 has 15 residues. J lost 3 bases, V lost 2 bases, and 5 bases had no gene match. Germline V CDR1 and CDR2: MGHRA, YSYEKL. DNA of the CDR3: TGCGCCAGCAGCCAACTGATAGCGGGGGACTACGAGCAGTACTTC. Protein product: CASSQLIAGDYEQYF.

This chain links TRBV30 with TRBJ2-4, with 11 nucleotides matching TRBD1. The J segment lost 8 bases and the V segment lost 2 bases, leaving 5 bases of the junction unmatched. Germline-derived CDR1 and CDR2 are GTSNPN and SVGIG (reference sequence). The CDR3 has 14 residues. The CDR3 loop is CAWSMDRGPDIQYF. CDR3 DNA: TGTGCCTGGAGTATGGACAGGGGGCCGGACATTCAGTACTTC.

The V gene is TRBV24-1, the J gene TRBJ1-5, with 9 bases matching TRBD1. The CDR3 consists of 16 residues. Germline-derived CDR1 and CDR2 are KGHDR and SFDVKD. V was pared by 4 bases and J by 3 bases, with 6 bases of the junction left unmatched. The CDR3 protein is CATSEGDRADNQPQHF. CDR3 DNA: TGTGCCACCAGTGAAGGGGACAGGGCCGACAATCAGCCCCAGCATTTT.

This clone was found a few times. This chain uses TRBV19 with TRBJ1-2, with a tentative D call TRBD1 (6 bases). This CDR3 comprises 15 residues. V was shortened by 7 bases and J by 2 bases, with 17 bases between the two germline ends. Per germline, CDR1 LNHDA and CDR2 SQIVND (reference sequence). CDR3 in DNA: TGTGCCAGTACCCCCGGGACAAACTTGAACTATGGCTACACCTTC. Its protein is CASTPGTNLNYGYTF.

The CDR3 DNA reads TGTGCCAGCTCACCAAGAGGAGGACCCTTGAACACTGAAGCTTTCTTT. Its translation is CASSPRGGPLNTEAFF. The V call is TRBV18, the J call TRBJ1-1; no definite D call. The length of the CDR3 is 16 residues. V was pared by 2 bases and J by 0 bases, with 13 bases between. CDR1 and CDR2 (germline): KGHSH, LQKENI.

The V call is TRBV24-1, the J call TRBJ1-1; TRBD1 is a possible D gene (6 bases). CDR3 length equals 14 residues. V gave up 9 bases and J gave up 4 bases, with 17 bases separating them. Germline V gene lookup returns CDR1 KGHDR and CDR2 SFDVKD. The CDR3 is CATRKAGASTEAFF. CDR3 sequence (DNA): TGTGCCACCCGAAAAGCAGGGGCCAGCACTGAAGCTTTCTTT.

V usage is TRBV7-2 and J usage is TRBJ2-7; a weak D match, TRBD1 (6 bases). From germline, CDR1 is SGHTA and CDR2 FQGNSA. The CDR3 loop spans 13 amino acids. V was trimmed by 3 bases and J by 4 bases, leaving 10 bases between them. CDR3 bases: TGTGCCAGCAGCTTTGGGACACCTTACGAGCAGTACTTC. The encoded protein is CASSFGTPYEQYF.

This chain links TRBV7-9 with TRBJ2-5; 8 bases fit TRBD2. CDR3 length: 14 residues. Germline V gene sequence: CDR1 SEHNR, CDR2 FQNEAQ (reference sequence). With 5 bases clipped from V and 3 bases from J, the junction kept 5 bases outside the gene matches. Here the CDR3 reads CASSPTSGKETQYF. CDR3 in DNA: TGTGCCAGCAGCCCTACTAGCGGCAAAGAGACCCAGTACTTC.

The rearrangement links TRBV7-9 to TRBJ2-1, with D hard to call. The CDR3 totals 15 residues. Trimming pared 5 bases from V and 0 bases from J, leaving 11 bases between. Germline assignment: CDR1 SEHNR and CDR2 FQNEAQ (reference sequence). CDR3 loop: CASSPTTPSYNEQFF. DNA for the CDR3: TGTGCCAGCAGCCCTACCACGCCCTCCTACAATGAGCAGTTCTTC. The full variable domain, in which reference TRBV7-9 and TRBJ2-1 provide the parts outside the CDR3, is DTGVSQNPRHKITKRGQNVTFRCDPISEHNRLYWYRQTLGQGPEFLTYFQNEAQLEKSRLLSDRFSAERPKGSFSTLEIQRTEQGDSAMYLCASSPTTPSYNEQFFGPGTRLTVL.

The genes are TRBV3-1 (or the pseudogene TRBV3-2) and TRBJ2-1; tentatively, D is TRBD1 (6 bases). The germline V and J ends were trimmed by 1 base and 10 bases, with 23 bases remaining between them. The CDR3 loop spans 17 amino acids. The V gene's germline CDR1 is LGHDT and CDR2 YNNKEL (reference sequence). The CDR3, as DNA: TGTGCCAGCAGCCAAGGTTCCGTTCGTGCGAGGGGGACAGAGCAGTTCTTC. Protein product: CASSQGSVRARGTEQFF.

The chain combines TRBV27 with TRBJ2-1; maybe TRBD2 (6 bases). V lost 3 bases and J lost 4, with 19 bases in between. Germline assignment: CDR1 MNHEY and CDR2 SMNVEV (reference sequence). The CDR3 has 17 residues. The CDR3 loop reads CASSFGGTAGTYNEQFF. For the CDR3, the DNA is TGTGCCAGCAGTTTCGGGGGTACGGCGGGCACTTACAATGAGCAGTTCTTC.

This rearrangement joins TRBV18 to TRBJ1-4; D unresolved. CDR1 is KGHSH and CDR2 is LQKENI in the germline V gene. The CDR3 has 14 amino acids. The V and J ends lost 0 bases and 7 bases respectively, with 9 bases between them. The CDR3 region has the DNA TGTGCCAGCTCACCACCGGCAGGAGGTGAAAAACTGTTTTTT. This encodes CASSPPAGGEKLFF.

This rearrangement joins TRBV11-1 to TRBJ1-2; D may be TRBD1 (5 bases). CDR3 length: 14 amino acids. V was trimmed by 4 bases and J by 5 bases, leaving 14 bases between them. Looked up from germline, CDR1 is SGHAT and CDR2 is FQDESV (reference sequence). The CDR3 here is CASSSLDSPYGYTF. Written as DNA, the CDR3 is TGTGCCAGCAGCTCCCTAGACAGCCCTTATGGCTACACCTTC. Combining the CDR3 with reference TRBV11-1 and TRBJ1-2 gives the whole variable domain EAEVAQSPRYKITEKSQAVAFWCDPISGHATLYWYRQILGQGPELLVQFQDESVVDDSQLPKDRFSAERLKGVDSTLKIQPAELGDSAMYLCASSSLDSPYGYTFGSGTRLTVV.